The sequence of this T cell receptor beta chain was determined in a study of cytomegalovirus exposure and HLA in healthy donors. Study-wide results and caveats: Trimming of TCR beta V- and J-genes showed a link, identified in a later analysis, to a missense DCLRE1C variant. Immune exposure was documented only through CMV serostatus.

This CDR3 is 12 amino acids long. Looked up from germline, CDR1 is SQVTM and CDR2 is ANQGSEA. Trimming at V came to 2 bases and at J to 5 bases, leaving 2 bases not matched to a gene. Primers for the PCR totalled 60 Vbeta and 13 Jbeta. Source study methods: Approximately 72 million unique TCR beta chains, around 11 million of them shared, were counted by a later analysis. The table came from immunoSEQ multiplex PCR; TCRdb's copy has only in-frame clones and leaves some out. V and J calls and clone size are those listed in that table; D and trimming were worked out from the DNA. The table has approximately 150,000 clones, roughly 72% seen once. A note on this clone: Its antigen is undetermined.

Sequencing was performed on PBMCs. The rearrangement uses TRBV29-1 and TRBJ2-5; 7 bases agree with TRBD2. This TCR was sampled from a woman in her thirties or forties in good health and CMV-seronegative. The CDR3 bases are TGCAGCGTTGAATGGGGGGGGGAGACCCAGTACTTC. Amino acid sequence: CSVEWGGETQYF.